The clone carrying this TCR beta chain was seen ten or more times. Its antigen is unidentified. The sample originates from a study of breast tumors, draining lymph nodes, adjacent tissues. Germline V gene lookup returns CDR1 SGHTA and CDR2 FQGTGA. The CDR3 runs to 13 residues. J was trimmed by 4 bases and V by 5 bases; bases with no gene match: 2. Breast cancer patients provided tissue from their axillary draining lymph nodes. From the multiplex PCR reads, TCRdb called clonotypes with MiXCR, one entry per CDR3 protein. The top ten hold around 2.6% of the sample, which has some 130,000 distinct CDR3 sequences, about 22% seen once. General study findings and limits: Most tumor T cells seemingly derive from lymph node, then expand in tumor. Tumor and nontumor repertoires were significantly more similar in luminal-like than in basal-like breast cancer.

The receptor's source is a female donor with breast cancer. Some clones in this sample may be carry-over from other donors' samples. The sample taken for sequencing was axillary lymph node tissue. The chain is built from TRBV7-3 and TRBJ2-7; 10 nucleotides agree with TRBD2. CDR3: CASSATSGYEQYF. DNA of the CDR3: TGTGCCAGCAGCGCGACTAGCGGGTACGAGCAGTACTTC.